This T cell receptor (beta chain) is drawn from a study of molecular identifiers for immune sequencing clone quantification listed by TCRdb under 2018. Turning to the overall study: For a replicate experiment, RNA from approximately 20,000 or 100,000 naive CD8 T cells was divided into five aliquots, of which four were sequenced. CD8 T cells were used in a methods study to benchmark molecular-identifier clustering-based TCR repertoire sequencing (MIDCIRS) and TCR RNA copy counting. Findings and caveats that apply to the study as a whole: Identical TCR molecules sharing a barcode could cause highly expanded clone sizes to be underestimated. Approximately 3.3 recovered TCR RNA copies per cell were obtained by modeling, versus about ten by digital PCR, implying a capture efficiency of about 30%. Spiked-in Jurkat TCR RNA equal to a single cell's worth was reported to be detectable even within one million naive CD8 T cells. When barcode sub-clustering was omitted, TCR diversity was inflated by chimeric consensus sequences, with chimeras reaching as high as 47%. In CMV-specific effector cells, over 99% of molecules were held by clones above 20 RNA copies, whereas under 1% of molecules were held by such clones in naive cells. The naive libraries included spiked-in Jurkat TCR RNA (roughly nine copies' worth), and this RNA is not part of the donor repertoire.

Libraries of naive CD8 T cells were generated from roughly 21,000 to 960,000 sorted cells, with 10%, 30% or 50% of the purified RNA used. Naive CD8 T cells, defined as CD8+CD4-CCR7+CD45RA+, were FACS-sorted into RLT Plus buffer on a BD FACSAria II. Detection sensitivity was tested by spiking Jurkat RNA equal to around 11 TCR copies' worth into samples containing 20,000-1,000,000 naive CD8 T cells. CD8 T cells were enriched using RosetteSep CD8+ T Cell Enrichment Cocktail and Ficoll-Paque, and the enriched cells then underwent ACK red cell lysis. V is trimmed back by 3 bases and J by 3 bases, and the junction contains 6 bases that no gene match accounts for. The CDR3 numbers 15 residues from cysteine through phenylalanine. The DNA shown is the 45-base CDR3, in frame from base 1. Sequences SGHRS (CDR1) and YFSETQ (CDR2) are obtained from the germline V gene. There are many counts of this clonotype. Its cognate antigen has yet to be identified. Base qualities are not provided; no much larger clone lies one nucleotide away.

Libraries were built with PCR. Sequencing relied on an Illumina HiSeq 4000. Preparation of bulk TCR libraries followed a previously described approach, with the TCR primers listed in Table S5. Total RNA was purified with the Qiagen AllPrep DNA/RNA kit. Before analysis, reads from multiple sequencing runs of the same library were pooled. From the authors' description of their analysis: Reads were retained only if their TCR constant sequence matched exactly, and those retained reads were trimmed to 150 nt and grouped according to their 12-nt molecular barcodes. Reads inside each barcode group were sub-clustered using a 15% Levenshtein threshold, and a quality-weighted consensus sequence was constructed for each RNA molecule. Non-functional sequences were excluded, and lower-count sequences lying one edit away from another sequence were also excluded. Based on fitting two negative binomial distributions, any barcode sub-cluster with under 20% of the maximum read count was discarded. Using fastp trimming at Q25 and MiXCR clonotype assembly, TCRdb reanalyzed the public sequencing data and kept in-frame beta chains. Each entry is one CDR3 protein sequence, shown with its most common DNA and genes. The V and J calls shown here were made by TCRdb, not taken from the authors' results. This sample lists some 100,000 distinct CDR3 sequences; 15% to 20% were detected once. The ten largest clones capture around 0.8% of the sample.

The receptor comes from a human donor in good health. Some libraries in this study had Jurkat cell RNA spiked in. The sequence is built from TRBV5-1 and TRBJ2-3, and 8 bases in between align with TRBD1. The sample taken for sequencing was naive CD8+ T cells from blood, with Jurkat cell RNA spiked in. In light of the paper, this sample's cell subset or site label describes: FACS-sorted CD8+CD4-CCR7+CD45RA+ naive T cells. The CDR3 is CASSSGQAGTDTQYF. The sequenced DNA is TGCGCCAGCAGCTCGGGACAGGCGGGTACAGATACGCAGTATTTT. When the CDR3 is completed using the reference TRBV5-1 and TRBJ2-3 genes on either side, the full variable domain is KAGVTQTPRYLIKTRGQQVTLSCSPISGHRSVSWYQQTPGQGLQFLFEYFSETQRNKGNFPGRFSGRQFSNSRSEMNVSTLELGDSALYLCASSSGQAGTDTQYFGPGTRLTVL.